A selection of T cell receptor beta chains follows, all from one sample in a study of T cell responses to AZD1222 COVID-19 vaccine. Profiled with immunoSEQ multiplex PCR; TCRdb holds only in-frame clones, not every one. The table shows around 85,000 clones, with approximately 83% occurring only once. Material: peripheral blood, obtained on day 0 of AZD1222 vaccination. These receptors came from an adult in good health. CDR3s include the opening cysteine and the closing phenylalanine or tryptophan. Each record gives: J gene, V gene, CDR3 protein.

TRBJ2-7	TRBV18	CASSPMGSSGTYEQYF
TRBJ2-7	TRBV11-2	CASSPTPGQGESYEQYF
TRBJ2-7	TRBV3-1/TRBV3-2	CASSQGVGTYEQYF
TRBJ1-4	TRBV7-9	CASSRRTEGEGEKLFF
TRBJ2-2	TRBV5-4	CASSPGQENTGELFF
TRBJ2-7	TRBV5-8	CAIPLPGSSYEQYF
TRBJ1-6	TRBV5-1	CASSGGRSYSPLHF
TRBJ2-7	TRBV12-3/TRBV12-4	CASSRDLYEQYF
TRBJ2-1	TRBV5-1	CASSPLRLAGGFEQFF
TRBJ1-6	TRBV6-4	CASGSGLRNSPLHF
TRBJ2-2	TRBV18	CASSLQGAQNTGELFF
TRBJ2-5	TRBV5-1	CASSLGQGYQETQYF
TRBJ2-5	TRBV12-3/TRBV12-4	CASGDIFQETQYF
TRBJ2-7	TRBV5-6	CASSPGQGDSVYEQYF
TRBJ2-5	TRBV7-2	CASSSPGLAGGQYF
TRBJ2-7	TRBV5-1	CASSPRQGTYEQYF
TRBJ2-7	TRBV11-2	CASTDTGTGYEQYF
TRBJ2-1	TRBV15	CATSRVGRLAGGTSNEQFF